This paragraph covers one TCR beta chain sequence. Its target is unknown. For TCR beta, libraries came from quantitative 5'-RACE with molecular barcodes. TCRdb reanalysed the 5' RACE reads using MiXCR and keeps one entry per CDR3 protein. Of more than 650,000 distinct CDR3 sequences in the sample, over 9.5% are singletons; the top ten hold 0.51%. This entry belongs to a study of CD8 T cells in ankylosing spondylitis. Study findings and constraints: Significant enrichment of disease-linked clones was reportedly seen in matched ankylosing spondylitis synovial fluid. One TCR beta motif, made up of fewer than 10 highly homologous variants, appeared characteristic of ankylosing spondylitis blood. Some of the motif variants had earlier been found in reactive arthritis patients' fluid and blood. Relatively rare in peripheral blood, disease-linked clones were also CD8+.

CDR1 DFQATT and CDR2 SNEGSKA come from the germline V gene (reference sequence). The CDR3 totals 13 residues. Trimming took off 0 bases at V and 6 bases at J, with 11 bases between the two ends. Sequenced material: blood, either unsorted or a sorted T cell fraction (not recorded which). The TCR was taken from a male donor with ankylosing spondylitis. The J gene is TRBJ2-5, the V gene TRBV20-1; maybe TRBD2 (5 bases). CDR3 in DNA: TGCAGTGCTAGAGATCGTCTAGCTCAGACCCAGTACTTC. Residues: CSARDRLAQTQYF.